Presented here are 10 T cell receptor beta chains from one specimen sequenced in a study of T cells after yellow fever vaccination. Each CDR3 protein is one row after TCRdb ran MiXCR on the 5' RACE reads. This sample has hundreds of thousands of distinct CDR3 sequences, with 7.5% to 9% found just once. Sequenced here: CD4+ T cells sorted from PBMCs, sampled 5 days after the yellow fever booster vaccination. These receptors were collected from a man between 18 and 29 years old who received the YFV17D yellow fever vaccine.

The V call is TRBV18, the J call TRBJ2-3; unclear D gene. This CDR3 spans 16 amino acids. The V gene's germline CDR1 is KGHSH and CDR2 LQKENI. V was pared by 1 base and J by 6 bases, with 17 bases between. The CDR3 sequence is CASSPQRVPKPDTQYF. CDR3 DNA sequence: TGTGCCAGCTCACCACAACGGGTGCCTAAACCCGATACGCAGTATTTT.

The chain uses TRBV18 and TRBJ2-6; 14 positions agree with TRBD2. The CDR3 covers 19 residues. CDR1 and CDR2 (germline): KGHSH, LQKENI. With 5 bases clipped from V and 0 bases from J, the junction kept 6 bases outside the gene matches. The CDR3 sequence: CASSSRLAGGRSGANVLTF. CDR3 DNA sequence: TGTGCCAGCTCATCTAGACTAGCGGGGGGGCGCTCTGGGGCCAACGTCCTGACTTTC.

The CDR3 region has the DNA TGTGCCATCAGCCGGGACTTAGAAACAGATACGCAGTATTTT. This translates into CAISRDLETDTQYF. This rearrangement joins TRBV10-3 to TRBJ2-3, with a weak D call TRBD2 (6 bases). Trimming took off 6 bases at V and 3 bases at J, with 13 bases between the two ends. The CDR3 runs 14 residues. Looked up from germline, CDR1 is ENHRY and CDR2 is SYGVKD.

V usage is TRBV27 and J usage is TRBJ2-3; 7 bases line up with TRBD1. V lost 5 bases, J lost 6 bases, and 5 bases stayed unmatched. This CDR3 has 13 amino acids. Germline assignment: CDR1 MNHEY and CDR2 SMNVEV (reference sequence). CDR3 region: CASSMTGLDTQYF. CDR3 coding DNA: TGTGCCAGCAGTATGACAGGGTTGGATACGCAGTATTTT.

This clonotype was recorded a few times. This chain joins TRBV7-9 and TRBJ2-7; 8 bases line up with TRBD1. J gave up 2 bases and V 8 bases, and 2 bases lay outside the gene matches. The CDR3 extends over 12 amino acids. Germline V CDR1 and CDR2: SEHNR, FQNEAQ (reference sequence). CDR3 nucleotides: TGTGCCAGCGGACAGGGTACCTACGAGCAGTACGTC. Its translation is CASGQGTYEQYV.

The gene calls are TRBV28 and TRBJ2-2; 11 bases are shared with TRBD1. V lost 0 bases, J lost 7 bases, and 4 bases stayed unmatched. The CDR3 is 16 residues long. The V gene's germline CDR1 is MDHEN and CDR2 SYDVKM. CDR3 DNA: TGTGCCAGCAGTTTATGGGACAGGGGGCGGAACGGGGAGCTGTTTTTT. It is translated as CASSLWDRGRNGELFF. Full variable domain (remainder filled in from reference TRBV28 and TRBJ2-2): DVKVTQSSRYLVKRTGEKVFLECVQDMDHENMFWYRQDPGLGLRLIYFSYDVKMKEKGDIPEGYSVSREKKERFSLILESASTNQTSMYLCASSLWDRGRNGELFFGEGSRLTVL.

The rearrangement links TRBV20-1 to TRBJ1-5; TRBD1 matches 9 bases. From germline, CDR1 is DFQATT and CDR2 SNEGSKA (reference sequence). Trimming at V came to 8 bases and at J to 6 bases, leaving 8 bases not matched to a gene. The CDR3 has 13 amino acids. Here the CDR3 reads CSLFTGGRQPQHF. DNA of the CDR3: TGCAGTCTTTTTACAGGGGGCCGTCAGCCCCAGCATTTT.

Many counts were recorded for this clonotype. The chain uses TRBV7-2 and TRBJ1-2; D may be TRBD1 (5 bases). The CDR3 has 15 residues. Germline CDR1 SGHTA, CDR2 FQGNSA. Trimming removed 5 bases from V and 4 bases from J, with 17 bases in between. The CDR3 DNA sequence: TGTGCCAGCAGCGAGGGGTGGGTTTCGGCCTATGGCTACACCTTC. Residues: CASSEGWVSAYGYTF. The whole variable domain, remainder taken from reference TRBV7-2 and TRBJ1-2, is GAGVSQSPSNKVTEKGKDVELRCDPISGHTALYWYRQSLGQGLEFLIYFQGNSAPDKSGLPSDRFSAERTGGSVSTLTIQRTQQEDSAVYLCASSEGWVSAYGYTFGSGTRLTVV.

This sequence joins TRBV15 and TRBJ1-2, with D unresolved. The CDR3 runs 13 residues. CDR1 and CDR2 (germline): LNHNV, YYDKDF (reference sequence). The ends were cut back, 4 bases at V and 8 bases at J, with 14 bases in the middle. CDR3 amino acids: CATSKDVLEGYTF. As DNA, the CDR3 is TGTGCCACCAGCAAGGACGTCCTGGAAGGCTACACCTTC.

The sample holds many counts of this clonotype. The rearrangement joins TRBV20-1 to TRBJ2-3, with D tentatively TRBD1 or TRBD2 (5 bases each). V shed 4 bases and J shed 2 bases, with 13 bases lying between them. The CDR3 contains 14 residues. Germline CDR1 DFQATT, CDR2 SNEGSKA (reference sequence). CDR3 sequence: CSATRDGYTDTQYF. The CDR3 bases are TGCAGTGCTACTCGGGACGGATACACAGATACGCAGTATTTT.